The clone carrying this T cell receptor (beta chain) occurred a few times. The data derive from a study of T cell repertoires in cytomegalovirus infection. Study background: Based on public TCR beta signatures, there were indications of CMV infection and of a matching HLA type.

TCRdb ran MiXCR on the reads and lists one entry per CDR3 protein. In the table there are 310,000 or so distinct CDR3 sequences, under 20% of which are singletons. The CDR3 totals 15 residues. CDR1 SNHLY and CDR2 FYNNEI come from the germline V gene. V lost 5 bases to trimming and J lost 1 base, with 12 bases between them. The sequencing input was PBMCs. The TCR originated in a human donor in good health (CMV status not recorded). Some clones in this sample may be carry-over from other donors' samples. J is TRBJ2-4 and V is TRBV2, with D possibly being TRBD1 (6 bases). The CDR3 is CASSQLGHAKNIQYF. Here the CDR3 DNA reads TGTGCCAGCAGTCAGCTGGGACATGCCAAAAACATTCAGTACTTC.